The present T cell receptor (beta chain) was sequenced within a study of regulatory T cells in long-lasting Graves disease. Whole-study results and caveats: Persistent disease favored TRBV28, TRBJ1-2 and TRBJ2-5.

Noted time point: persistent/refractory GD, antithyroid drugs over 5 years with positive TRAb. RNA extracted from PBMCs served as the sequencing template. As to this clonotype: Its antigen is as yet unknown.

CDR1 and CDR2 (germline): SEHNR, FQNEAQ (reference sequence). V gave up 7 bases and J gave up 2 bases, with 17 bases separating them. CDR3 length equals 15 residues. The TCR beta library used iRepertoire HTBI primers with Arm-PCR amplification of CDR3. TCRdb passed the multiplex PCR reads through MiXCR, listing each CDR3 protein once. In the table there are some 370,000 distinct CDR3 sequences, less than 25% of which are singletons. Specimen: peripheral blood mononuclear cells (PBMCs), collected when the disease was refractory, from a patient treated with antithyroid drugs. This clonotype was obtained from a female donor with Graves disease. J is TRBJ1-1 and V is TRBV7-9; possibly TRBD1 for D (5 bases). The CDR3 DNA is TGTGCCAGCACCCGCGGGGGGGGGAGAAACACTGAAGCTTTCTTT. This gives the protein CASTRGGGRNTEAFF.